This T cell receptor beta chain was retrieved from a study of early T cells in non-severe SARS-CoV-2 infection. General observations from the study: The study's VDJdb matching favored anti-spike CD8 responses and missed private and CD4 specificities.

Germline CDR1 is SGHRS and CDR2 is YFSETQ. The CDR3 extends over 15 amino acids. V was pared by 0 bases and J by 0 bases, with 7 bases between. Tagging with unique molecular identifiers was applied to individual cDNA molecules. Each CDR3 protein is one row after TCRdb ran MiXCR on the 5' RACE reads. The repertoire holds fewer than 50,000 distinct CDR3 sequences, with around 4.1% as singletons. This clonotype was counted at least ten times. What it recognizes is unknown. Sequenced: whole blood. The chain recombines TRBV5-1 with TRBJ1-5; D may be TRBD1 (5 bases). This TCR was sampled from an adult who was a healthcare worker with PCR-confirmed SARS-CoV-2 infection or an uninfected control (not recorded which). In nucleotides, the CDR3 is TGCGCCAGCAGCTTGGCGGGGCTTAGCAATCAGCCCCAGCATTTT. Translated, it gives CASSLAGLSNQPQHF.